A selection of T cell receptor beta chains follows, all from one sample in a study of radiotherapy plus CTLA-4 blockade in lung cancer. Data came from immunoSEQ multiplex PCR; TCRdb stores just in-frame clones and leaves some out. The sample consists of 55,000 to 65,000 clones, 77% of them appearing once. The sample was peripheral blood, taken from a patient treated with radiotherapy plus ipilimumab. All receptors derive from a human donor with non-small cell lung cancer who had a partial response to radiotherapy plus ipilimumab. Each CDR3 is given with its conserved first and last residue. Fields, in order: clone size, D gene, CDR3 length, V gene, J gene, CDR3 DNA, CDR3 protein. D genes are given only for firm matches. Expanded clones are given a class, and other clones once, few, many or no size at all.

clone_size: NA
d_call: NA
cdr3_length: 12
v_call: TRBV10-3
j_call: TRBJ1-1
cdr3_nt: TGTGCCATCTCCGCAGAGAACACTGAAGCTTTCTTT
cdr3_aa: CAISAENTEAFF

clone_size: NA
d_call: NA
cdr3_length: 15
v_call: TRBV7-9
j_call: TRBJ2-7
cdr3_nt: TGTGCCAGCAGCCCCCGACAGGCTGGCTCCTACGAGCAGTACTTC
cdr3_aa: CASSPRQAGSYEQYF

clone_size: once
d_call: TRBD2
cdr3_length: 16
v_call: TRBV6-5
j_call: TRBJ2-3
cdr3_nt: TGTGCCAGCAGTTCCGGGACTAGCTATAGGAAGGGTACGCAGTATTTT
cdr3_aa: CASSSGTSYRKGTQYF

clone_size: NA
d_call: NA
cdr3_length: 11
v_call: TRBV6-1
j_call: TRBJ2-3
cdr3_nt: TGTGCCAGCAGTGAAAAGCTACGGGGGTATTTT
cdr3_aa: CASSEKLRGYF

clone_size: NA
d_call: NA
cdr3_length: 14
v_call: TRBV5-1
j_call: TRBJ2-5
cdr3_nt: TGCGCCAGCAGCTTAAACAGGGCGTCGGAGACCCAGTACTTC
cdr3_aa: CASSLNRASETQYF

clone_size: NA
d_call: NA
cdr3_length: 12
v_call: TRBV19
j_call: TRBJ2-7
cdr3_nt: TGTGCCAGTAGTATCAGCGGGTACGAGCAGTACTTC
cdr3_aa: CASSISGYEQYF

clone_size: NA
d_call: NA
cdr3_length: 17
v_call: TRBV21-1
j_call: TRBJ2-4
cdr3_nt: TGTGCCAGCAGCAAAGCGCTGGGACAGGGGACGAAAAACATTCAGTACTTC
cdr3_aa: CASSKALGQGTKNIQYF

clone_size: NA
d_call: TRBD1
cdr3_length: 13
v_call: TRBV11-3
j_call: TRBJ2-1
cdr3_nt: TGTGCCAGCAGCTCACGGGACAGCAATGAGCAGTTCTTC
cdr3_aa: CASSSRDSNEQFF

clone_size: NA
d_call: NA
cdr3_length: 13
v_call: TRBV19
j_call: TRBJ2-3
cdr3_nt: TGTGCCAGTAGTATAGAAGGGGCGGATACGCAGTATTTT
cdr3_aa: CASSIEGADTQYF

clone_size: NA
d_call: TRBD1
cdr3_length: 17
v_call: TRBV5-1
j_call: TRBJ1-2
cdr3_nt: TGCGCCAGCAGCTTGGACGGGACAGGGGGCGCTTTACGAGGCTACACCTTC
cdr3_aa: CASSLDGTGGALRGYTF

clone_size: NA
d_call: NA
cdr3_length: 14
v_call: TRBV28
j_call: TRBJ2-7
cdr3_nt: TGTGCCAGCAGTCCAATCCTGGGGGGCTACGAGCAGTACTTC
cdr3_aa: CASSPILGGYEQYF

clone_size: NA
d_call: TRBD1
cdr3_length: 14
v_call: TRBV28
j_call: TRBJ2-5
cdr3_nt: TGTGCCAGCAACCGGGACAGCGCTCAAGAGACCCAGTACTTC
cdr3_aa: CASNRDSAQETQYF

clone_size: NA
d_call: NA
cdr3_length: 14
v_call: TRBV9
j_call: TRBJ1-2
cdr3_nt: TGTGCCAGCAGCCTCGATTGGACAACCTATGGCTACACCTTC
cdr3_aa: CASSLDWTTYGYTF

clone_size: NA
d_call: TRBD2
cdr3_length: 16
v_call: TRBV7-2
j_call: TRBJ2-7
cdr3_nt: TGTGCCAGCAGCGCTAAGGGCGCGGCGGGGGGGTACGAGCAGTACTTC
cdr3_aa: CASSAKGAAGGYEQYF

clone_size: NA
d_call: TRBD1
cdr3_length: 14
v_call: TRBV7-6
j_call: TRBJ2-1
cdr3_nt: TGTGCCAGCAGCAAGGACAGGGGACTAAATGAGCAGTTCTTC
cdr3_aa: CASSKDRGLNEQFF

clone_size: NA
d_call: TRBD1
cdr3_length: 14
v_call: TRBV25-1
j_call: TRBJ1-2
cdr3_nt: TGTGCCAGCAGGGGGGGGACAGGGGGCAACGGCTACACCTTC
cdr3_aa: CASRGGTGGNGYTF

clone_size: few
d_call: TRBD2
cdr3_length: 13
v_call: TRBV27
j_call: TRBJ2-1
cdr3_nt: TGTGCCAGCAGTTCCGGACTAGCGGGGACTCAGTTCTTC
cdr3_aa: CASSSGLAGTQFF

clone_size: NA
d_call: NA
cdr3_length: 15
v_call: TRBV7-9
j_call: TRBJ1-2
cdr3_nt: TGTGCCAGCAGCCCCCAAGGGCAGGGAAGGTCTGGCTACACCTTC
cdr3_aa: CASSPQGQGRSGYTF

clone_size: once
d_call: TRBD1
cdr3_length: 15
v_call: TRBV4-2
j_call: TRBJ1-4
cdr3_nt: TGTGCCAGCAGCCAAGCGACAGGGGGCATTGAAAAACTGTTTTTT
cdr3_aa: CASSQATGGIEKLFF

clone_size: NA
d_call: NA
cdr3_length: 16
v_call: TRBV5-4
j_call: TRBJ2-1
cdr3_nt: TGCGCCAGCAGCTTGGCCGGGGGAAGCTCCTACAATGAGCAGTTCTTC
cdr3_aa: CASSLAGGSSYNEQFF

clone_size: NA
d_call: NA
cdr3_length: 16
v_call: TRBV5-6
j_call: TRBJ2-5
cdr3_nt: TGTGCCAGCAGCTTGGGGGTTGGGGGGGGCGGAGAGACCCAGTACTTC
cdr3_aa: CASSLGVGGGGETQYF

clone_size: NA
d_call: NA
cdr3_length: 14
v_call: TRBV13
j_call: TRBJ1-1
cdr3_nt: TGTGCCAGCAGAGATACAGGGTCGAACACTGAAGCTTTCTTT
cdr3_aa: CASRDTGSNTEAFF

clone_size: NA
d_call: NA
cdr3_length: 15
v_call: TRBV5-5
j_call: TRBJ1-4
cdr3_nt: TGTGCCAGCAGCTCCGAGGCGGGACCCAATGAAAAACTGTTTTTT
cdr3_aa: CASSSEAGPNEKLFF

clone_size: few
d_call: NA
cdr3_length: 14
v_call: TRBV30
j_call: TRBJ2-1
cdr3_nt: TGTGCCTGGAGTGTACTACATTCCTACAATGAGCAGTTCTTC
cdr3_aa: CAWSVLHSYNEQFF

clone_size: NA
d_call: TRBD1
cdr3_length: 15
v_call: TRBV5-1
j_call: TRBJ2-1
cdr3_nt: TGCGCCAGCAGCTTAAAAGGGGGCACGGGCAATGAGCAGTTCTTC
cdr3_aa: CASSLKGGTGNEQFF

clone_size: few
d_call: TRBD2
cdr3_length: 16
v_call: TRBV7-2
j_call: TRBJ2-2
cdr3_nt: TGTGCCAGCAGCTTAACACTAGCGGGGGGGACCGGGGAGCTGTTTTTT
cdr3_aa: CASSLTLAGGTGELFF

clone_size: few
d_call: NA
cdr3_length: 13
v_call: TRBV10-2
j_call: TRBJ2-7
cdr3_nt: TGCGCCAGCAGTGATATAGGGGGAAGCGAGCAGTACTTC
cdr3_aa: CASSDIGGSEQYF

clone_size: few
d_call: NA
cdr3_length: 14
v_call: TRBV19
j_call: TRBJ1-3
cdr3_nt: TGTGCCAGTATGGAGGCGAGCTCTGGAAACACCATATATTTT
cdr3_aa: CASMEASSGNTIYF

clone_size: NA
d_call: NA
cdr3_length: 11
v_call: TRBV6-5
j_call: TRBJ2-7
cdr3_nt: TGTGCCAGCAGTTCCGACAGAGAGCAGTACTTC
cdr3_aa: CASSSDREQYF

clone_size: NA
d_call: TRBD1
cdr3_length: 14
v_call: TRBV6-1
j_call: TRBJ1-2
cdr3_nt: TGTGCCAGCAGTGAAGCAGGACAGGGGAGAGGCTACACCTTC
cdr3_aa: CASSEAGQGRGYTF

clone_size: NA
d_call: TRBD1
cdr3_length: 14
v_call: TRBV19
j_call: TRBJ1-1
cdr3_nt: TGTGCCAGTAGTATAGGGACAGGGTTCACTGAAGCTTTCTTT
cdr3_aa: CASSIGTGFTEAFF

clone_size: NA
d_call: TRBD2
cdr3_length: 15
v_call: TRBV12-5
j_call: TRBJ2-1
cdr3_nt: TGTGCTAGTGGTACAGGACTAGCGGTAAACAATGAGCAGTTCTTC
cdr3_aa: CASGTGLAVNNEQFF

clone_size: NA
d_call: NA
cdr3_length: 13
v_call: TRBV2
j_call: TRBJ2-2
cdr3_nt: TGTGCCAGCAGTCGTGGGGCTACCGGGGAGCTGTTTTTT
cdr3_aa: CASSRGATGELFF

clone_size: once
d_call: TRBD1
cdr3_length: 15
v_call: TRBV6-6
j_call: TRBJ1-2
cdr3_nt: TGTGCCAGCAGTTCCCAGGGACAGGGTGGCTATGGCTACACCTTC
cdr3_aa: CASSSQGQGGYGYTF

clone_size: NA
d_call: NA
cdr3_length: 15
v_call: TRBV5-5
j_call: TRBJ2-2
cdr3_nt: TGTGCCAGCAGCCCCGCGGCGGGACTGACCGGGGAGCTGTTTTTT
cdr3_aa: CASSPAAGLTGELFF

clone_size: NA
d_call: NA
cdr3_length: 15
v_call: TRBV2
j_call: TRBJ1-1
cdr3_nt: TGTGCCAGCAGTAAAGGGCGAGACATAGGAACTGAAGCTTTCTTT
cdr3_aa: CASSKGRDIGTEAFF

clone_size: NA
d_call: NA
cdr3_length: 13
v_call: TRBV21-1
j_call: TRBJ2-1
cdr3_nt: TGTGCCAGCAGCAACGGCGGGGCGGGTGAGCAGTTCTTC
cdr3_aa: CASSNGGAGEQFF

clone_size: NA
d_call: NA
cdr3_length: 16
v_call: TRBV2
j_call: TRBJ2-7
cdr3_nt: TGTGCCAGCAGTGAAGATGGAGGACGGACGGGGGTCGAGCAGTACTTC
cdr3_aa: CASSEDGGRTGVEQYF

clone_size: few
d_call: NA
cdr3_length: 16
v_call: TRBV28
j_call: TRBJ2-3
cdr3_nt: TGTGCCAGCACTCCTGCCGGGAAACTAGTTGCAGATACGCAGTATTTT
cdr3_aa: CASTPAGKLVADTQYF